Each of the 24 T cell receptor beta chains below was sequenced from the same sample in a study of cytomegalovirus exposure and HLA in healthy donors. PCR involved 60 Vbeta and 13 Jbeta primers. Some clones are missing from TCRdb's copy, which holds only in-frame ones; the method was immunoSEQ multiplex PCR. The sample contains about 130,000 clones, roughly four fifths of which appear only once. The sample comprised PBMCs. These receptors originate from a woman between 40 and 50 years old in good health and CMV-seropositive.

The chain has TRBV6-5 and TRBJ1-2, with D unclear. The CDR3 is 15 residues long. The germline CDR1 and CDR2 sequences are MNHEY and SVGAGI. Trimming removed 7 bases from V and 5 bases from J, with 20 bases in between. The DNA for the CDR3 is TGTGCCAGCACCTCAGTGACTGAGGGAGCATATGGCTACACCTTC. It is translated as CASTSVTEGAYGYTF.

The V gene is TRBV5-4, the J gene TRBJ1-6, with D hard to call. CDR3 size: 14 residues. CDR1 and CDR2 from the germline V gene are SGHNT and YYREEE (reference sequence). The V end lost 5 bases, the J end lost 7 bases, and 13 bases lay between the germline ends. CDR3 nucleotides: TGTGCCAGCAGTCTCCCTATAGCGAATTCACCCCTCCACTTT. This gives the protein CASSLPIANSPLHF. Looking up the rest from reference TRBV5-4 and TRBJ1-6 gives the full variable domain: ETGVTQSPTHLIKTRGQQVTLRCSSQSGHNTVSWYQQALGQGPQFIFQYYREEENGRGNFPPRFSGLQFPNYSSELNVNALELDDSALYLCASSLPIANSPLHFGNGTRLTVT.

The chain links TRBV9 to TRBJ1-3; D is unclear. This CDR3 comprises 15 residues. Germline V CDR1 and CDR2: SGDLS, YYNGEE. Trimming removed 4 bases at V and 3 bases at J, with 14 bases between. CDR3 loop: CASSPTSHNGNTIYF. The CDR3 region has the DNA TGTGCCAGCAGCCCAACTTCTCATAATGGAAACACCATATATTTT.

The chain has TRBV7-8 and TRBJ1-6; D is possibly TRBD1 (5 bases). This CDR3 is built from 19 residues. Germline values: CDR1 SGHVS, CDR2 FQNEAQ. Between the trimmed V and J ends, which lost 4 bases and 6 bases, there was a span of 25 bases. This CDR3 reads CASSSEVLQGGVFNSPLHF. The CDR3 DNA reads TGTGCCAGCAGCTCAGAGGTCCTGCAGGGAGGGGTCTTTAATTCACCCCTCCACTTT.

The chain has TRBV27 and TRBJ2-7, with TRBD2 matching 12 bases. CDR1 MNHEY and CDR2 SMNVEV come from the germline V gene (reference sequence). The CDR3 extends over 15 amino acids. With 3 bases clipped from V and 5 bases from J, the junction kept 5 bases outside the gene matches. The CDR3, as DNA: TGTGCCAGCAGTTTCCTGGCTAGCGGGAGGGACGAGCAGTACTTC. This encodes CASSFLASGRDEQYF.

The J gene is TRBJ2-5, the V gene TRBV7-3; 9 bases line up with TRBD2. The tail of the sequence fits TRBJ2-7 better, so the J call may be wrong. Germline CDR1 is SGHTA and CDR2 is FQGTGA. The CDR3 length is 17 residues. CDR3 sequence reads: CASSLRLAANISYEQYF. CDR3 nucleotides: TGTGCCAGCAGCTTGCGACTAGCGGCCAACATATCCTACGAGCAGTACTTC.

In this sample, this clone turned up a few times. CDR3 nucleotides: TGTGCCAGCAGCCCGTCTGTAGATCAGCCCCAGCATTTT. It is translated as CASSPSVDQPQHF. The V gene is TRBV7-3, the J gene TRBJ1-5; no definite D call. The germline V and J ends were trimmed by 5 bases and 5 bases, with 10 bases remaining between them. CDR3 length: 13 amino acids. Per the germline V gene, CDR1 is SGHTA and CDR2 is FQGTGA.

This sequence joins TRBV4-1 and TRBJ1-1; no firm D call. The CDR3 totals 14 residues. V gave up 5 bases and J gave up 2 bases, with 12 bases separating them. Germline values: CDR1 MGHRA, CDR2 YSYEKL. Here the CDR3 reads CASSGRTVNTEAFF. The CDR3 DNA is TGCGCCAGCAGCGGTCGTACAGTCAACACTGAAGCTTTCTTT.

The CDR3 bases are TGCGCCAGTGGACAGGGGAGAAACACTGAAGCTTTCTTT. Its protein product is CASGQGRNTEAFF. The gene calls are TRBV10-1 and TRBJ1-1; 9 bases align to TRBD1. The CDR3 is 13 residues long. J gave up 2 bases and V 9 bases, and 4 bases lay outside the gene matches. Per the germline V gene, CDR1 is WNHNN and CDR2 is SYGVQD (reference sequence).

The CDR3: CASSFGGRNEQYF. CDR3 coding DNA: TGCGCCAGCAGCTTCGGCGGGAGGAACGAGCAGTACTTC. V gene TRBV5-1 combines with J gene TRBJ2-7; TRBD2 matches 8 bases. The CDR3 has 13 residues. Losses at the gene ends were 2 bases for V and 5 bases for J; bases not matched to a gene: 3. Germline V lookup: CDR1 SGHRS, CDR2 YFSETQ.

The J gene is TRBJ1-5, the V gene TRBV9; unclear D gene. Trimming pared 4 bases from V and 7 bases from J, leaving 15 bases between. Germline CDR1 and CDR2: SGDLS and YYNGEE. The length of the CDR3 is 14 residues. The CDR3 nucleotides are TGTGCCAGCAGCTCAGGACCGGAGGGCCAGCCCCAGCATTTT. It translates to CASSSGPEGQPQHF.

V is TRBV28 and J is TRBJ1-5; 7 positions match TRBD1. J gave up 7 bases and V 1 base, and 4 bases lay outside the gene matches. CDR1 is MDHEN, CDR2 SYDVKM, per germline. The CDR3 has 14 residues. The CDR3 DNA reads TGTGCCAGCAGTTTATCTCAGGGGGTCCAGCCCCAGCATTTT. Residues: CASSLSQGVQPQHF.

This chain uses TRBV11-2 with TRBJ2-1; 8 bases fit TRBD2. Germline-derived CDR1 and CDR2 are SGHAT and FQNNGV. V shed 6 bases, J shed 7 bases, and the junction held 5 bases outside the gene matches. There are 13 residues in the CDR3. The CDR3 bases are TGTGCCAGCAGGAGAGCGGGAGTGAATGAGCAGTTCTTC. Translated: CASRRAGVNEQFF.

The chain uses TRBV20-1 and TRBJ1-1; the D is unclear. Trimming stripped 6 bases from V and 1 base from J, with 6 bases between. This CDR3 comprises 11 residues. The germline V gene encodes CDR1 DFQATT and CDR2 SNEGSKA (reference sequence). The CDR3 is CSAEGNTEAFF. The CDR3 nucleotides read TGCAGTGCCGAGGGGAACACTGAAGCTTTCTTT.

In DNA, the CDR3 is TGTGCCAGCTCACCCGGAGCGGGAGACCACGAGCAGTACTTC. As protein: CASSPGAGDHEQYF. This rearrangement joins TRBV18 to TRBJ2-7; TRBD2 matches at 8 bases. Germline CDR1 is KGHSH and CDR2 is LQKENI. J lost 5 bases, V lost 3 bases, and 6 bases had no gene match. The CDR3 has 14 amino acids.

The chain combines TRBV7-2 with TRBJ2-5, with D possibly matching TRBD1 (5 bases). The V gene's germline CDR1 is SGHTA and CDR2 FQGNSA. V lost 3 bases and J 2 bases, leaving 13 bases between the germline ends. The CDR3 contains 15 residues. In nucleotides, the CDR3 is TGTGCCAGCAGCTTTGGAAGGGGTGGGCAAGAGACCCAGTACTTC. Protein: CASSFGRGGQETQYF. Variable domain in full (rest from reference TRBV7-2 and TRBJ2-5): GAGVSQSPSNKVTEKGKDVELRCDPISGHTALYWYRQSLGQGLEFLIYFQGNSAPDKSGLPSDRFSAERTGGSVSTLTIQRTQQEDSAVYLCASSFGRGGQETQYFGPGTRLLVL.

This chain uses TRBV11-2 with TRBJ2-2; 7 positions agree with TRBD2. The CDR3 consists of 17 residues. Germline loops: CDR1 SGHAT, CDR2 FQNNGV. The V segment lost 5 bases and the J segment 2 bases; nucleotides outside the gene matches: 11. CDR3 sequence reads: CASSPLGGGINTGELFF. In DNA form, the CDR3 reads TGTGCCAGCAGCCCCCTTGGCGGGGGAATAAACACCGGGGAGCTGTTTTTT.

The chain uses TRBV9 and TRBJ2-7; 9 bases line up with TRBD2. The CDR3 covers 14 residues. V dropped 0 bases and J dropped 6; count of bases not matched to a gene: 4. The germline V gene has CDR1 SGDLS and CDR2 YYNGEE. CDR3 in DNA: TGTGCCAGCAGCGTAGTAGCGGGAGATTGCGAGCAGTACTTC. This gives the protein CASSVVAGDCEQYF.

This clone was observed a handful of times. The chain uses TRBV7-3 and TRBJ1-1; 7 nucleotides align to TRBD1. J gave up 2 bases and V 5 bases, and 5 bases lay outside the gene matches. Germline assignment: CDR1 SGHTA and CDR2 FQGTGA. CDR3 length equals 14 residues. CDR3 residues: CASSPGQTNTEAFF. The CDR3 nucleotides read TGTGCCAGCAGCCCGGGACAGACAAACACTGAAGCTTTCTTT.

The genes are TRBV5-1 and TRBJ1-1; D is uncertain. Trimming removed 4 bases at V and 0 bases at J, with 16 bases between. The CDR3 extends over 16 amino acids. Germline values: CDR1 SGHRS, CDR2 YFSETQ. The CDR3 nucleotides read TGCGCCAGCAGCCTGACGGCAGGACTCCTGAACACTGAAGCTTTCTTT. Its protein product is CASSLTAGLLNTEAFF. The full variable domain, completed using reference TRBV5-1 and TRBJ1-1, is KAGVTQTPRYLIKTRGQQVTLSCSPISGHRSVSWYQQTPGQGLQFLFEYFSETQRNKGNFPGRFSGRQFSNSRSEMNVSTLELGDSALYLCASSLTAGLLNTEAFFGQGTRLTVV.

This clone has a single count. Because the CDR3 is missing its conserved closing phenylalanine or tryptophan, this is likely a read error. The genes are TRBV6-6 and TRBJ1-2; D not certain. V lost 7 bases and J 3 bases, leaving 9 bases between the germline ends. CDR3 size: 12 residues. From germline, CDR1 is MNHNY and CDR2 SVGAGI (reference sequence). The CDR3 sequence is CASKITDYGYTS. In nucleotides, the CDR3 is TGTGCCAGCAAGATAACAGACTATGGCTACACCTCC.

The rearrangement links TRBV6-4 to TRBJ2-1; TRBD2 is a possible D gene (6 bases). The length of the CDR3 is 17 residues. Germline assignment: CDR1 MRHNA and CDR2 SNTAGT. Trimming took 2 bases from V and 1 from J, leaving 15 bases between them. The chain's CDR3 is CASSDQAGLRSYNEQFF. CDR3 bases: TGTGCCAGCAGTGACCAGGCGGGACTCCGTTCCTACAATGAGCAGTTCTTC.

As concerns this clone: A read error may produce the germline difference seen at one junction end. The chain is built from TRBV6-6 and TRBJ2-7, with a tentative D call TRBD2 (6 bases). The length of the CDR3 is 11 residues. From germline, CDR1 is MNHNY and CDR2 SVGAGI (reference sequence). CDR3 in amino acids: CAGSPRGEQYF. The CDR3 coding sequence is TGTGCCGGCAGCCCTCGGGGGGAGCAGTACTTC.

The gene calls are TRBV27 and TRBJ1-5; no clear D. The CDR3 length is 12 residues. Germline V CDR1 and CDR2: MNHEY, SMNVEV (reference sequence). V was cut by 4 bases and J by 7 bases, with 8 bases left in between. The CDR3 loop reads CASSYRGQPQHF. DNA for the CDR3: TGTGCCAGCAGTTATAGAGGGCAGCCCCAGCATTTT.